The rows below give T cell receptor beta chains drawn from one sample of a study of blood T cell repertoires in COVID-19. Clones were sequenced by immunoSEQ multiplex PCR, and TCRdb holds only the in-frame ones, with some missing. The sample includes around 220,000 clones, about 88% of them seen just once. Sample: peripheral blood. Receptors were obtained from a woman in her thirties or forties who had recovered from COVID-19. Each CDR3 is given with its conserved first and last residue. The D gene is left open where the match is weak. Clone size is stated in some rows and not others, as once, few, many or a class when expanded.

j_gene | abundance | v_gene | d_gene | CDR3aa | CDR3nt
TRBJ2-1 | - | TRBV19 | TRBD1 | CASTQNRGRAINEQFF | TGTGCCAGTACCCAGAACAGGGGAAGGGCCATCAATGAGCAGTTCTTC
TRBJ2-1 | - | TRBV7-8 | TRBD2 | CASSPREASYNEQFF | TGTGCCAGCAGCCCTCGGGAGGCCTCCTACAATGAGCAGTTCTTC
TRBJ2-7 | once | TRBV11-3 | - | CASSLVGGRYEQYF | TGTGCCAGCAGCTTAGTTGGGGGCCGTTACGAGCAGTACTTC
TRBJ2-1 | - | TRBV2 | TRBD2 | CASIFGLAGGYNEQFF | TGTGCCAGCATTTTTGGACTAGCTGGGGGTTACAATGAGCAGTTCTTC
TRBJ2-3 | once | TRBV12-3/TRBV12-4 | - | CASSPRADTQYF | TGTGCCAGCAGCCCGCGAGCAGATACGCAGTATTTT
TRBJ1-5 | - | TRBV3-1/TRBV3-2 | - | CASSFTGSNQPQHF | TGTGCCAGCAGCTTTACAGGTAGCAATCAGCCCCAGCATTTT
TRBJ2-1 | - | TRBV7-8 | TRBD2 | CASSAGLAGGNEQFF | TGTGCCAGCAGCGCCGGACTAGCCGGGGGGAATGAGCAGTTCTTC
TRBJ2-1 | - | TRBV28 | TRBD1 | CASGTAYNEQFF | TGTGCCAGCGGGACAGCTTACAATGAGCAGTTCTTC
TRBJ2-1 | - | TRBV7-2 | TRBD2 | CASRATSGTGNEQFF | TGTGCCAGCAGAGCGACTAGCGGGACTGGGAATGAGCAGTTCTTC
TRBJ1-2 | - | TRBV18 | - | CASSHTRDSGTTWGYTF | TGTGCCAGCTCACACACCAGGGACTCCGGGACCACCTGGGGCTACACCTTC
TRBJ2-2 | - | TRBV7-3 | - | CASSLGGFMNTGELFF | TGTGCCAGCAGCTTAGGCGGCTTCATGAACACCGGGGAGCTGTTTTTT
TRBJ1-5 | - | TRBV6-2/TRBV6-3 | - | CASSYGSRSGTFAYSNQPQHF | TGTGCCAGCAGTTACGGCAGCCGGTCAGGGACATTTGCATATAGCAATCAGCCCCAGCATTTT
TRBJ2-7 | - | TRBV5-1 | - | CASSLEAIGEGEGEQYF | TGCGCCAGCAGCTTGGAAGCTATCGGGGAGGGGGAAGGCGAGCAGTACTTC
TRBJ1-6 | - | TRBV29-1 | - | CSYRTPGSPLHF | TGCAGCTACCGGACTCCCGGTTCACCCCTCCACTTT
TRBJ2-3 | - | TRBV27 | TRBD2 | CASRGGVRGTDTQYF | TGTGCCAGCAGGGGGGGGGTCCGGGGCACAGATACGCAGTATTTT
TRBJ2-5 | - | TRBV3-1/TRBV3-2 | TRBD2 | CASSLGLAGRQETQYF | TGTGCCAGCAGCTTAGGACTAGCGGGGAGGCAAGAGACCCAGTACTTC
TRBJ2-1 | - | TRBV5-8 | TRBD1 | CASSFRTGLRGEQFF | TGTGCCAGCAGCTTCCGGACAGGGCTTAGGGGTGAGCAGTTCTTC
TRBJ1-6 | - | TRBV28 | TRBD1 | CASRGTENNSPLHF | TGTGCCAGCAGGGGGACAGAAAATAATTCACCCCTCCACTTT
TRBJ1-2 | - | TRBV19 | TRBD1 | CASSVSDRGGNGYTF | TGTGCCAGTAGTGTCAGCGACAGGGGGGGAAATGGCTACACCTTC
TRBJ2-5 | - | TRBV9 | TRBD2 | CASSAIGTSGAQETQYF | TGTGCCAGCAGCGCGATCGGGACTAGCGGGGCCCAAGAGACCCAGTACTTC
TRBJ2-1 | - | TRBV6-2/TRBV6-3 | TRBD1 | CASSSPRGTGFDALSNEQFF | TGTGCCAGCAGTTCCCCCCGCGGGACAGGGTTCGACGCGTTAAGCAATGAGCAGTTCTTC
TRBJ1-4 | - | TRBV27 | - | CASSRLGEKLFF | TGTGCCAGCAGTCGTCTCGGGGAAAAACTGTTTTTT
TRBJ2-5 | - | TRBV5-1 | - | CASSSPVGGETQYF | TGCGCCAGCAGCTCACCGGTGGGCGGGGAGACCCAGTACTTC